Listed below are T cell receptor beta chains from one sample, sequenced in a study of blood T cell repertoires in COVID-19. The table came from immunoSEQ multiplex PCR; TCRdb's copy has only in-frame clones and leaves some out. The data hold around 140,000 clones, with over 70% observed a single time. Sequenced input: PBMCs or T cells enriched from blood (not recorded which). These TCRs come from a middle-aged man in a cohort exposed to, infected with or recovered from COVID-19 (not recorded which). CDR3s include the opening cysteine and the closing phenylalanine or tryptophan. The order of the fields is D gene, V gene, clone size, J gene, CDR3 DNA, CDR3 protein. A D gene is named only where the DNA matches it firmly. Clone size, where shown, is once, few, many, or a class for clones that have expanded.

TRBD1	TRBV2	NA	TRBJ1-5	TGTGCCAGCAGTGACTCGACAGGGAATCAGCCCCAGCATTTT	CASSDSTGNQPQHF
TRBD1	TRBV2	NA	TRBJ1-4	TGTGCCAGCGTTTGGGACAGGGGGAAAAAACTGTTTTTT	CASVWDRGKKLFF
NA	TRBV6-5	NA	TRBJ2-7	TGTGCCAGCCTTCCGGGACACTCCTACGAGCAGTACTTC	CASLPGHSYEQYF
TRBD1	TRBV3-1/TRBV3-2	NA	TRBJ1-6	TGTGCCAGCAGCCCCGGGACAGATAATTCACCCCTCCACTTT	CASSPGTDNSPLHF
TRBD1	TRBV5-4	NA	TRBJ1-1	TGTGCCAGCAGCTTAGGGACAGCTCCGAACACTGAAGCTTTCTTT	CASSLGTAPNTEAFF
TRBD2	TRBV14	NA	TRBJ2-1	TGTGCCAGCAGCCAAGAAGCTCTTGGCGGGAGTGAGCAGTTCTTC	CASSQEALGGSEQFF
NA	TRBV7-6	NA	TRBJ1-1	TGTGCCAGCAGCCCCAACCCCAGGATGGGGCCGGGAGCTTTCTTT	CASSPNPRMGPGAFF
TRBD1	TRBV30	once	TRBJ2-2	TGTGCCTGCAAGACAGGGAAAGTAGAGAACACCGGGGAGCTGTTTTTT	CACKTGKVENTGELFF
TRBD1	TRBV24-1	NA	TRBJ2-2	TGTGCCACCAGTTCCGACAGGGGGAACACCGGGGAGCTGTTTTTT	CATSSDRGNTGELFF
TRBD2	TRBV28	NA	TRBJ2-3	TGTGCCAGCAGTTTACTCCTAGCGGGAATTACAGATACGCAGTATTTT	CASSLLLAGITDTQYF